This T cell receptor beta chain was profiled in a study of T cells expressing NK-cell markers. Study-wide context: It was from sorted CD3+CD56+NKG2C+, CD3+CD56+NKG2C- and CD3+CD56-NKG2C+ T cells that TCR beta repertoires came. Study-wide results and caveats: The dominant NKG2C+ clonotypes represented about 1.0-7.0% of CD8+ T cells in five or six donors. The study left the HCMV specificity of expanded NKG2C+ T cell clones unresolved.

From the 5' RACE reads, TCRdb lists one entry per CDR3 protein and no DNA. The table lists about 370,000 distinct CDR3 sequences, with roughly 10% in the top ten. Concerning this clonotype: Its antigen is not known.

This CDR3 is built from 14 residues. Germline assignment: CDR1 SGHRS and CDR2 YFSETQ. J is TRBJ2-5 and V is TRBV5-1; no DNA is available, so the TRBD2 call from TCRdb remains unchecked. This clonotype was sampled from a woman aged 50 to 60 in good health. The sequencing input was blood T cells: a sorted CD56 or NKG2C T cell subset, CD4+ or CD8+ T cells, or bulk PBMC T cells (not recorded which). CDR3 region: CASSGTSVKETQYF.